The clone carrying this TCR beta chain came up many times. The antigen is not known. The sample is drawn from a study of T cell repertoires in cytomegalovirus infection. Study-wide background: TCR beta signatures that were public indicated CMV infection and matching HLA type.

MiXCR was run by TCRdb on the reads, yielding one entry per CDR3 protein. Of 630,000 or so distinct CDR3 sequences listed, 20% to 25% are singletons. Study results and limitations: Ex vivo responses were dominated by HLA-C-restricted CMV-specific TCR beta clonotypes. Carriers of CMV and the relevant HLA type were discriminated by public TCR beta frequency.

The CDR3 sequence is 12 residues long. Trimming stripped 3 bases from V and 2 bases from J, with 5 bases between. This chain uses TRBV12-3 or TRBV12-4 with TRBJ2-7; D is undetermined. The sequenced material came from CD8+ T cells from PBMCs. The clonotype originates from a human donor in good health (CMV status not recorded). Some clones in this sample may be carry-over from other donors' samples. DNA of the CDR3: TGTGCCAGCAGTTTTACTACCTACGAGCAGTACTTC. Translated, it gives CASSFTTYEQYF.